These 32 T cell receptor beta chains share one sample of origin, sequenced in a study of T-cell reconstitution after alpha-beta-depleted transplantation in children. Unique molecular identifiers tagged the TCRbeta library. MiXCR, applied by TCRdb to the PCR reads, yields one record per CDR3 protein. The table records approximately 230,000 distinct CDR3 sequences, more than 20% of them present only once. This specimen consisted of PBMCs, mostly from graft donor cells, obtained 360 days after TCRalphabeta/CD19-depleted stem cell transplant. Every receptor here comes from a female patient younger than 10 who had a stem cell transplant for congenital amegakaryocytic thrombocytopenia, so the T cells may come from the graft donor.

This clonotype was seen more than once but under ten times. The rearrangement uses TRBV2 and TRBJ1-2; no clear D gene. CDR3 length: 11 amino acids. V was cut by 6 bases and J by 7 bases, with 9 bases left in between. The germline CDR1 and CDR2 sequences are SNHLY and FYNNEI. This CDR3 is CASRDVSGYTF. In nucleotides, the CDR3 is TGTGCCAGCAGGGACGTCTCTGGCTACACCTTC.

The V call is TRBV4-1, the J call TRBJ2-7; TRBD1 is a possible D gene (6 bases). The V and J ends lost 0 bases and 3 bases respectively, with 9 bases between them. Per the germline V gene, CDR1 is MGHRA and CDR2 is YSYEKL. This CDR3 has 14 amino acids. CDR3 protein: CASSQEDSFYEQYF. The DNA of the CDR3 is TGCGCCAGCAGCCAAGAGGACAGTTTCTACGAGCAGTACTTC.

The chain joins TRBV7-9 to TRBJ1-1; unclear D gene. The ends were cut back, 7 bases at V and 1 base at J, with 13 bases in the middle. There are 14 residues in the CDR3. Germline values: CDR1 SEHNR, CDR2 FQNEAQ (reference sequence). CDR3 sequence: CASISLTENTEAFF. Written as DNA, the CDR3 is TGTGCCAGCATCTCCCTGACCGAGAACACTGAAGCTTTCTTT.

The V call is TRBV4-2, the J call TRBJ2-5, with 7 bases fitting TRBD2. This CDR3 is built from 15 residues. V was clipped by 4 bases and J by 4 bases; unmatched bases: 9. Germline V CDR1 and CDR2: LGHNA, YNFKEQ. DNA for the CDR3: TGTGCCAGCAGCCCCCGGGACTATCCTCGAGAGACCCAGTACTTC. This translates into CASSPRDYPRETQYF.

The chain recombines TRBV2 with TRBJ1-2; 12 bases are a match to TRBD1. Germline V gene lookup returns CDR1 SNHLY and CDR2 FYNNEI. The trim removed 11 bases at V and 4 bases at J, leaving 11 bases unmatched. CDR3 length: 15 residues. The CDR3 protein is CAGNQGTGGFYGYTF. CDR3 bases: TGTGCCGGCAACCAAGGGACAGGGGGCTTCTATGGCTACACCTTC.

This chain links TRBV2 with TRBJ2-1, with unresolved D. The CDR3 loop spans 17 amino acids. Germline V CDR1 and CDR2: SNHLY, FYNNEI. The V gene lost 1 base and the J gene lost 5 bases, with 18 bases spanning the gap. The CDR3 region has the DNA TGTGCCAGCAGTGAAGAAGCTTTAATCGTGAGGAACAATGAGCAGTTCTTC. It yields the protein CASSEEALIVRNNEQFF.

This clonotype appeared once. This sequence joins TRBV7-2 and TRBJ2-7; TRBD2 matches at 8 bases. Trimming cost V 6 bases and J 2 bases; bases outside gene matches: 6. The V gene's germline CDR1 is SGHTA and CDR2 FQGNSA. The CDR3 contains 14 residues. This chain's CDR3 is CASRATSVTYEQYF. CDR3 sequence (DNA): TGTGCCAGCAGAGCGACTAGCGTGACCTACGAGCAGTACTTC. The full variable domain, with the rest looked up from reference TRBV7-2 and TRBJ2-7, is GAGVSQSPSNKVTEKGKDVELRCDPISGHTALYWYRQSLGQGLEFLIYFQGNSAPDKSGLPSDRFSAERTGGSVSTLTIQRTQQEDSAVYLCASRATSVTYEQYFGPGTRLTVT.

This clonotype was recorded many times. This chain joins TRBV20-1 and TRBJ2-1, with D perhaps matching TRBD2 (5 bases). Trimming stripped 1 base from V and 0 bases from J, with 13 bases between. This CDR3 spans 16 amino acids. CDR1 is DFQATT, CDR2 SNEGSKA, per germline (reference sequence). The DNA for the CDR3 is TGCAGTGCTAGAGGGCTTAGCGCTAGCTCCTACAATGAGCAGTTCTTC. Protein product: CSARGLSASSYNEQFF.

The rearrangement uses TRBV29-1 and TRBJ1-1; unclear D gene. The CDR3 covers 13 residues. CDR1 and CDR2 (germline): SQVTM, ANQGSEA. Trimming shortened V by 3 bases and J by 0 bases, and 8 bases separated the two germline ends. As DNA, the CDR3 is TGCAGCGTTGAGATAAGAATGAACACTGAAGCTTTCTTT. It encodes CSVEIRMNTEAFF.

V gene TRBV7-8 combines with J gene TRBJ2-2, with 9 positions matching TRBD1. The CDR3 consists of 19 residues. V lost 2 bases, J lost 0 bases, and 10 bases stayed unmatched. Per the germline V gene, CDR1 is SGHVS and CDR2 is FQNEAQ. The CDR3 is CASSLMVLQGAANTGELFF. The CDR3 DNA reads TGTGCCAGCAGCTTAATGGTCCTACAGGGGGCCGCGAACACCGGGGAGCTGTTTTTT.

In its sample, this clonotype was seen many times. The gene calls are TRBV29-1 and TRBJ2-2, with TRBD2 matching 7 bases. CDR3 length: 13 amino acids. From germline, CDR1 is SQVTM and CDR2 ANQGSEA. The V segment lost 7 bases and the J segment 4 bases; nucleotides outside the gene matches: 6. The CDR3: CSGGEGSTGELFF. CDR3 nucleotide sequence: TGCAGCGGGGGGGAGGGGTCCACCGGGGAGCTGTTTTTT.

The rearrangement uses TRBV10-3 and TRBJ1-1, with D possibly TRBD1 on 5 matching bases. V was cut by 7 bases and J by 5 bases, with 14 bases left in between. The CDR3 runs to 13 residues. CDR1 and CDR2 from the germline V gene are ENHRY and SYGVKD. CDR3 sequence (DNA): TGTGCCATCAAGAATACAGGAAAAACTGAAGCTTTCTTT. This gives the protein CAIKNTGKTEAFF.

This clonotype was counted only a few times. The J gene is TRBJ2-1, the V gene TRBV5-1; 8 bases agree with TRBD1. In germline, CDR1 is SGHRS, CDR2 YFSETQ. With 6 bases clipped from V and 8 bases from J, the junction kept 4 bases outside the gene matches. This CDR3 spans 12 amino acids. CDR3 residues: CASKPTGDEQFF. Here the CDR3 DNA reads TGCGCCAGCAAGCCGACAGGGGATGAGCAGTTCTTC.

The V and J genes are TRBV6-5 and TRBJ2-7; 8 bases align to TRBD1. Germline CDR1 and CDR2: MNHEY and SVGAGI. This CDR3 has 13 residues. V was pared by 2 bases and J by 5 bases, with 2 bases of the junction left unmatched. CDR3 bases: TGTGCCAGCAGTTACCGGACAGGGAACGAGCAGTACTTC. It codes for CASSYRTGNEQYF.

This clonotype appeared a few times. V usage is TRBV12-3 or TRBV12-4 and J usage is TRBJ2-5; D possibly corresponds to TRBD1 (6 bases). This CDR3 contains 15 residues. Trimming removed 3 bases from V and 4 bases from J, with 15 bases in between. DNA of the CDR3: TGTGCCAGCAGTTTTAGTACAGCAGGGGCAGAGACCCAGTACTTC. Translating it yields CASSFSTAGAETQYF.

This clonotype appeared a few times. The J gene is TRBJ1-3, the V gene TRBV4-1; D possibly corresponds to TRBD1 (5 bases). This CDR3 spans 17 amino acids. The germline CDR1 and CDR2 sequences are MGHRA and YSYEKL. V was shortened by 1 base and J by 0 bases, with 13 bases between the two germline ends. CDR3 bases: TGCGCCAGCAGCCAAGTAGGGGTTAGGTCCTCTGGAAACACCATATATTTT. This translates into CASSQVGVRSSGNTIYF.

The chain uses TRBV7-8 and TRBJ2-7, with TRBD1 matching 7 bases. Looked up from germline, CDR1 is SGHVS and CDR2 is FQNEAQ. V was clipped by 5 bases and J by 0 bases; unmatched bases: 10. This CDR3 comprises 16 residues. CDR3 loop: CASSVRRDRDSYEQYF. The CDR3 DNA follows: TGTGCCAGCAGCGTCCGACGGGACAGAGACTCCTACGAGCAGTACTTC.

The gene calls are TRBV3-1 and TRBJ2-1; 7 bases fit TRBD2. The CDR3 spans 15 residues. Unmatched junction bases numbered 2, after V lost 1 base and J lost 2 bases. Germline CDR1 reads LGHDT; CDR2 reads YNNKEL (reference sequence). CDR3 bases: TGTGCCAGCAGCCAAGGTCGGGGGGCCTACAATGAGCAGTTCTTC. Amino acid sequence: CASSQGRGAYNEQFF.

Only a few counts were recorded for this clonotype. At one of its ends the junction is not consistent with the germline gene, which may arise from a read error. The rearrangement joins TRBV28 to TRBJ1-3, with 11 bases that match TRBD1. The CDR3 totals 15 residues. Germline V gene lookup returns CDR1 MDHEN and CDR2 SYDVKM. CDR3 amino acids: CASSWTGGSGNTTYF. CDR3 nucleotide sequence: TGTGCCAGCAGCTGGACAGGGGGCTCTGGAAACACCACATATTTT. The full variable domain, with the rest looked up from reference TRBV28 and TRBJ1-3, is DVKVTQSSRYLVKRTGEKVFLECVQDMDHENMFWYRQDPGLGLRLIYFSYDVKMKEKGDIPEGYSVSREKKERFSLILESASTNQTSMYLCASSWTGGSGNTTYFGEGSWLTVV.

The chain carries TRBV3-1 and TRBJ1-6; the D gene is possibly TRBD1 (6 bases). The CDR3 length is 14 residues. Deletions cut 3 bases from V and 10 bases from J, with 13 bases between. Germline CDR1 reads LGHDT; CDR2 reads YNNKEL (reference sequence). This CDR3 is CASSQRLQGSPLHF. The CDR3 nucleotides read TGTGCCAGCAGCCAGAGGTTACAGGGCTCACCCCTCCACTTT.

The sample holds a few counts of this clonotype. CDR3 amino acids: CASSKARGQGYGYTF. CDR3 sequence (DNA): TGTGCCAGCAGCAAAGCGCGGGGACAGGGTTATGGCTACACCTTC. The chain couples TRBV21-1 to TRBJ1-2; the tabulated D call, TRBD1, remains unverified against the DNA. TRBV21-1 is assigned pseudogene status. The CDR3 runs 15 residues.

The chain combines TRBV6-1 with TRBJ1-5, with no clear D. Per the germline V gene, CDR1 is MNHNS and CDR2 is SASEGT. V was cut by 8 bases and J by 2 bases, with 10 bases left in between. The length of the CDR3 is 13 residues. DNA of the CDR3: TGTGCCAGCTACGGGGAAGGCAATCAGCCCCAGCATTTT. This codes for CASYGEGNQPQHF.

About this clonotype: The junction departs from the called germline gene at one end, perhaps through a read error. V and J are TRBV5-5 and TRBJ2-5, with 8 bases that match TRBD1. This CDR3 has 13 amino acids. Germline V gene sequence: CDR1 SGHKS, CDR2 YYEKEE (reference sequence). This CDR3 reads CASSYLGQAARAF. The CDR3 DNA is TGTGCCAGCAGCTACCTGGGACAGGCCGCCCGTGCCTTC.

This chain uses TRBV5-1 with TRBJ1-3; maybe TRBD1 (5 bases). V was cut by 3 bases and J by 0 bases, with 19 bases left in between. The CDR3 is 18 residues long. Germline V gene data show CDR1 as SGHRS and CDR2 as YFSETQ. CDR3 bases: TGCGCCAGCAGCTCTAGGGGTTTGGGTCAGGACTCTGGAAACACCATATATTTT. This gives the protein CASSSRGLGQDSGNTIYF.

The J gene is TRBJ1-1, the V gene TRBV4-3; 8 bases are shared with TRBD1. With 2 bases clipped from V and 5 bases from J, the junction kept 7 bases outside the gene matches. CDR1 is LGHNA and CDR2 is YSLEER in the germline V gene. This CDR3 spans 15 amino acids. CDR3 residues: CASSQQMTGVTEAFF. The CDR3 DNA sequence: TGCGCCAGCAGCCAACAGATGACAGGGGTGACTGAAGCTTTCTTT.

The chain recombines TRBV12-3 or TRBV12-4 with TRBJ2-2; D is ambiguous. The CDR3 loop spans 12 amino acids. V shed 3 bases and J shed 6 bases, with 5 bases lying between them. The CDR3 bases are TGTGCCAGCAGTTTGCCCGCCGGGGAGCTGTTTTTT. It yields the protein CASSLPAGELFF.

This rearrangement joins TRBV15 to TRBJ1-1; D call uncertain. The V gene lost 4 bases and the J gene lost 3 bases, with 6 bases spanning the gap. Germline-derived CDR1 and CDR2 are LNHNV and YYDKDF (reference sequence). The CDR3 contains 12 residues. The CDR3 region has the DNA TGTGCCACCAGCAACCGGGACACTGAAGCTTTCTTT. This codes for CATSNRDTEAFF.

V gene TRBV2 combines with J gene TRBJ2-2, with 7 nucleotides matching TRBD1. The CDR3 runs to 15 residues. The V gene end was trimmed by 7 bases and the J gene end by 4 bases; junction bases not matched to a gene: 9. The germline V gene has CDR1 SNHLY and CDR2 FYNNEI. The CDR3 loop is CASMAYQGVTGELFF. CDR3 coding DNA: TGTGCCAGCATGGCCTACCAGGGGGTCACCGGGGAGCTGTTTTTT.

Notes on this clonotype: No DNA is shown, since the ends of the CDR3 on it are uncertain; the CDR3 is the one TCRdb lists. The rearrangement joins TRBV7-6 to TRBJ2-2. Germline V CDR1 and CDR2: SGHVS, FNYEAQ. The length of the CDR3 is 17 amino acids, counting both ends. CDR3 sequence: CASSSVWELRTPGSCFF.

This clonotype was detected only a few times. The rearrangement links TRBV3-1 to TRBJ1-1, with 7 positions matching TRBD1. From germline, CDR1 is LGHDT and CDR2 YNNKEL (reference sequence). The ends lost 2 bases at V and 6 bases at J; junction bases unmatched: 3. The CDR3 totals 13 residues. CDR3 DNA sequence: TGTGCCAGCAGCCAACGAGGACAGGCTGAAGCTTTCTTT. Its translation: CASSQRGQAEAFF. The full variable domain, rest sourced from reference TRBV3-1 and TRBJ1-1, is DTAVSQTPKYLVTQMGNDKSIKCEQNLGHDTMYWYKQDSKKFLKIMFSYNNKELIINETVPNRFSPKSPDKAHLNLHINSLELGDSAVYFCASSQRGQAEAFFGQGTRLTVV.

The V and J genes are TRBV5-6 and TRBJ2-6, with 8 bases that match TRBD1. This CDR3 has 16 residues. V was clipped by 7 bases and J by 0 bases; unmatched bases: 6. Germline V gene data show CDR1 as SGHDT and CDR2 as YYEEEE. The DNA of the CDR3 is TGTGCCAGCTTTCCGACAGGGGTCTCTGGGGCCAACGTCCTGACTTTC. This sequence encodes CASFPTGVSGANVLTF.

To note about this clonotype: The junction does not match germline at one end; this may be a read error. The chain has TRBV6-1 and TRBJ2-5, with D possibly TRBD1 on 5 matching bases. Germline V gene lookup returns CDR1 MNHNS and CDR2 SASEGT. The CDR3 covers 16 residues. CDR3 sequence reads: CVSTKEPRVSEETQYF. The CDR3 region has the DNA TGTGTCAGCACTAAGGAGCCCAGGGTTTCAGAAGAGACCCAGTACTTC.